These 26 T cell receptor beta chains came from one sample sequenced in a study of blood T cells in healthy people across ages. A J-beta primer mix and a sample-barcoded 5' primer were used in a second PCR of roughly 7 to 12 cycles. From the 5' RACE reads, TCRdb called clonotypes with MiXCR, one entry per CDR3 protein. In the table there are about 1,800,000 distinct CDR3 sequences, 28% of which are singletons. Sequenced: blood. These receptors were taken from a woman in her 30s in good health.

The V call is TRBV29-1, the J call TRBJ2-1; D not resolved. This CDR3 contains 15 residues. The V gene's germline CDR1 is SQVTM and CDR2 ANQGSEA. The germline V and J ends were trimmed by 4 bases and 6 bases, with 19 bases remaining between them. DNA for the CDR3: TGCAGCGTTGCCAGGCCCGCACAGATTAGCAATGAGCAGTTCTTC. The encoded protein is CSVARPAQISNEQFF.

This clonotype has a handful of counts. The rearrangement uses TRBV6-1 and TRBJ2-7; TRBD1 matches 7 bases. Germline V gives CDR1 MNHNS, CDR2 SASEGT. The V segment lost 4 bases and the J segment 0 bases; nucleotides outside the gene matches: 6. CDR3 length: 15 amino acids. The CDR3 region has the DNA TGTGCCAGCAGTGCGACTGGACAGGACTCCTACGAGCAGTACTTC. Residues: CASSATGQDSYEQYF.

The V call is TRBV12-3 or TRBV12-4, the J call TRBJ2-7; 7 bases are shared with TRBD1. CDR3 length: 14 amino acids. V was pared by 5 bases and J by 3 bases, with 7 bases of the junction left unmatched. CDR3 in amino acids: CASSPNTGVYEQYF. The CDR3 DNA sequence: TGTGCCAGCAGTCCCAATACAGGGGTCTACGAGCAGTACTTC.

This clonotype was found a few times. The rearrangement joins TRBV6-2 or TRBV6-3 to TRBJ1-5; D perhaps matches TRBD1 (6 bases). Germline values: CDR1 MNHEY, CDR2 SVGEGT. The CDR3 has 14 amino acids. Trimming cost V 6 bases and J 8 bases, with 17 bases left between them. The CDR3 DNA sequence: TGTGCCAGCAGATCAACAGGGACCCCGGAGCCCCAGCATTTT. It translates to CASRSTGTPEPQHF.

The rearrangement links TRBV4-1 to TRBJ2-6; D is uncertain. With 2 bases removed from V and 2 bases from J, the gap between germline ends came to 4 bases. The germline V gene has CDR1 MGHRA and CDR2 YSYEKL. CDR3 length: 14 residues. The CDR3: CASSQLPGANVLTF. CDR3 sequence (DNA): TGCGCCAGCAGCCAATTACCTGGGGCCAACGTCCTGACTTTC.

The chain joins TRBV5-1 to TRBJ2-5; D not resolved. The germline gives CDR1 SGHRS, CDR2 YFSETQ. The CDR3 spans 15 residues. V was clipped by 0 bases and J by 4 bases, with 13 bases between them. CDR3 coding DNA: TGCGCCAGCAGCTTGGAGGCAGGCCTCGCAGAGACCCAGTACTTC. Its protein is CASSLEAGLAETQYF.

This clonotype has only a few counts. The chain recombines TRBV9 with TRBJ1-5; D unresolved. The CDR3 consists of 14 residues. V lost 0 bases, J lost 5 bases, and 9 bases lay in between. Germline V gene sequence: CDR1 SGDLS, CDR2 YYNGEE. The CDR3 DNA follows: TGTGCCAGCAGCGTAGGAGACGACTATCAGCCCCAGCATTTT. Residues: CASSVGDDYQPQHF.

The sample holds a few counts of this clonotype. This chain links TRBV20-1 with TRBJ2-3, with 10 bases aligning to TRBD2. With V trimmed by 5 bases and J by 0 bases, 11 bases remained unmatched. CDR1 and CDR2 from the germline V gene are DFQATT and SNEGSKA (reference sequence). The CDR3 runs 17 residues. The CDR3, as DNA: TGCAGTGCTCCCTTACCCGGGACTAGCGTCAGCACAGATACGCAGTATTTT. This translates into CSAPLPGTSVSTDTQYF.

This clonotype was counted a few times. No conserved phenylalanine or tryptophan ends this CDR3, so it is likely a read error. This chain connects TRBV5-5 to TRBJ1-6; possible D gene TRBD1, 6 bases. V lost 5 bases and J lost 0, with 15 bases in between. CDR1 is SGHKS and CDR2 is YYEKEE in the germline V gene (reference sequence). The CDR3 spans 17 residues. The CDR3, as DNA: TGTGCCAGCAGTTTCGCAGGGGAGAGCTCCTATAATTCACCCCTCCACCTT. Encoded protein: CASSFAGESSYNSPLHL.

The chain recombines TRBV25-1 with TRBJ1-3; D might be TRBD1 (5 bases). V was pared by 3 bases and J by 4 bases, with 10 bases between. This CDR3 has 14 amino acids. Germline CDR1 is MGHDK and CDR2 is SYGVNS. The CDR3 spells CASSDGALGNTIYF. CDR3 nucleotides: TGTGCCAGCAGTGATGGGGCTTTAGGAAACACCATATATTTT.

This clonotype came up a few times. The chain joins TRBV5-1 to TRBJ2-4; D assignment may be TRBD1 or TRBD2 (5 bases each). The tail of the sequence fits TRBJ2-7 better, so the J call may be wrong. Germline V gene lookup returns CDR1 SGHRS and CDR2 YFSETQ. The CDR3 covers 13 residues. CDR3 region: CASSLVGDHEQYF. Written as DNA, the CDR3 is TGCGCCAGCAGCTTGGTTGGGGACCACGAGCAGTACTTC.

The CDR3, as DNA: TGTGCCAGCAGTTTACCGGGGAGGGGGCGATACGGCTACACCTTC. Translation gives CASSLPGRGRYGYTF. The chain is built from TRBV12-3 or TRBV12-4 and TRBJ1-2; 7 bases are shared with TRBD1. J lost 8 bases, V lost 2 bases, and 11 bases had no gene match. The CDR3 totals 15 residues.

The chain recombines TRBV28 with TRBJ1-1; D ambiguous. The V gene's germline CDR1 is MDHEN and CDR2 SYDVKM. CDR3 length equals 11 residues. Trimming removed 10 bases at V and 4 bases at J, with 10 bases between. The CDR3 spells CATAFVTEAFF. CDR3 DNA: TGTGCCACCGCGTTCGTCACTGAAGCTTTCTTT.

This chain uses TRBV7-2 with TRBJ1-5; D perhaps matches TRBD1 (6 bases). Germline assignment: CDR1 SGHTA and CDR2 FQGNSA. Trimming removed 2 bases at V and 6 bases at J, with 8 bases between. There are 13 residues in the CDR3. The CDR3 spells CASSLRRGQPQHF. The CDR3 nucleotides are TGTGCCAGCAGCTTACGCAGGGGTCAGCCCCAGCATTTT. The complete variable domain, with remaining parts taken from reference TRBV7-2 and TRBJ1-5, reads GAGVSQSPSNKVTEKGKDVELRCDPISGHTALYWYRQSLGQGLEFLIYFQGNSAPDKSGLPSDRFSAERTGGSVSTLTIQRTQQEDSAVYLCASSLRRGQPQHFGDGTRLSIL.

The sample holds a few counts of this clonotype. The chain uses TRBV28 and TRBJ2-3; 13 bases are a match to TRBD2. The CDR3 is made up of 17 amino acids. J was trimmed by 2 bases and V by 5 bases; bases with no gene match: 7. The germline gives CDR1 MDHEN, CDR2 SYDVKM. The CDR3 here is CASSPTSGGLTTDTQYF. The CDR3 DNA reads TGTGCCAGCAGTCCGACTAGCGGGGGGCTTACCACAGATACGCAGTATTTT.

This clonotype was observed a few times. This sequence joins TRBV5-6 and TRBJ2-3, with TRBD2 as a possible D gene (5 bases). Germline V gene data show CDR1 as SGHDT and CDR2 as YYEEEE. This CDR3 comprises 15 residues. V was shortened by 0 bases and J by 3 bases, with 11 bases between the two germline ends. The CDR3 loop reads CASSLEGADTDTQYF. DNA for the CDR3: TGTGCCAGCAGCTTGGAGGGAGCGGATACAGATACGCAGTATTTT.

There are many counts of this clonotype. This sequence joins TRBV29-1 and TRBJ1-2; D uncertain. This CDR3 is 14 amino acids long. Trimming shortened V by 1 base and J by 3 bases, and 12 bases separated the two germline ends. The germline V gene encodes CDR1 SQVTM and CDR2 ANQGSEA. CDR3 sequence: CSVEVRTEDYGYTF. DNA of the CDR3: TGCAGCGTTGAAGTCCGGACGGAGGACTATGGCTACACCTTC.

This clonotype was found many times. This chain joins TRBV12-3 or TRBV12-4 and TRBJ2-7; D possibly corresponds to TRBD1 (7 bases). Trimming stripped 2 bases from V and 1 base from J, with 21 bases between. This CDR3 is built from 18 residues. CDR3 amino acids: CASSLWRRVQGESYEQYF. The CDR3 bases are TGTGCCAGCAGTTTATGGCGGAGGGTGCAGGGGGAGTCCTACGAGCAGTACTTC.

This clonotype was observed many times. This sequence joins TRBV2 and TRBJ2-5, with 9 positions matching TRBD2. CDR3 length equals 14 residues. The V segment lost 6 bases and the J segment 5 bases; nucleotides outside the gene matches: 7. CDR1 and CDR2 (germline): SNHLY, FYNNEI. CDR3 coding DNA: TGTGCCAGCAGCGGGACTAGCCGAGCGGAGACCCAGTACTTC. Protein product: CASSGTSRAETQYF. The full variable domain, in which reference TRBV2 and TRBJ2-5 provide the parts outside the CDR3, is EPEVTQTPSHQVTQMGQEVILRCVPISNHLYFYWYRQILGQKVEFLVSFYNNEISEKSEIFDDQFSVERPDGSNFTLKIRSTKLEDSAMYFCASSGTSRAETQYFGPGTRLLVL.

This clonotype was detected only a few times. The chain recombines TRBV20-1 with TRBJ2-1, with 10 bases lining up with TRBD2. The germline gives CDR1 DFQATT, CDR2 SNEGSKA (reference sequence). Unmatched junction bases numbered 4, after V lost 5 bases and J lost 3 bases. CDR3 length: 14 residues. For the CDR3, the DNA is TGCAGTGCTCTTTCTAGCGGGAGCTACAATGAGCAGTTCTTC. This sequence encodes CSALSSGSYNEQFF.

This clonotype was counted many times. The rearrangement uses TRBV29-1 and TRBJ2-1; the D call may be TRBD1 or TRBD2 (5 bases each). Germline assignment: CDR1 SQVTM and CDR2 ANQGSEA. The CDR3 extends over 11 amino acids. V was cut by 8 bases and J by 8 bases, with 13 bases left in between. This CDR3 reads CSSGLWHEQFF. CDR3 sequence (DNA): TGCAGCTCGGGGCTCTGGCATGAGCAGTTCTTC.

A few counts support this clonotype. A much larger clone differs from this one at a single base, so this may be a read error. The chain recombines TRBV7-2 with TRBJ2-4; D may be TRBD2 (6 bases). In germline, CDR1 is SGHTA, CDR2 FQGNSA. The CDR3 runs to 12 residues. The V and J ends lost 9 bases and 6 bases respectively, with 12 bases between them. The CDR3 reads CARGTSLNIQYF. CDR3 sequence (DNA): TGTGCCAGGGGGACTTCTCTAAACATTCAGTACTTC.

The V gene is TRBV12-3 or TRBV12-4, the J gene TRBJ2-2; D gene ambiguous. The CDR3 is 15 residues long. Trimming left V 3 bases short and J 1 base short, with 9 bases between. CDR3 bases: TGTGCCAGCAGTTTCAACAGCTTGAACACCGGGGAGCTGTTTTTT. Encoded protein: CASSFNSLNTGELFF.

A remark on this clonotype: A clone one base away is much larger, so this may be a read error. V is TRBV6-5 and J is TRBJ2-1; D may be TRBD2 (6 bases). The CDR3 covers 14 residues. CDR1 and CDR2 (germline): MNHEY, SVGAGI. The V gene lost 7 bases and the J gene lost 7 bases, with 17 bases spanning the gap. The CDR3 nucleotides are TGTGCCAGCACCGACGGGGAGGCGAGGAATGAGCAGTTCTTC. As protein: CASTDGEARNEQFF.

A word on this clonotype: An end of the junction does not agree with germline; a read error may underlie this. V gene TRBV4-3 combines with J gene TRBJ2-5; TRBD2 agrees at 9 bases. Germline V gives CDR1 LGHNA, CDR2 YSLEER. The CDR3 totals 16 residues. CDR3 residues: CARSQDWASGVETQYF. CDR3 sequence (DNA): TGCGCCCGCAGCCAAGATTGGGCTAGCGGGGTGGAGACCCAGTACTTC.

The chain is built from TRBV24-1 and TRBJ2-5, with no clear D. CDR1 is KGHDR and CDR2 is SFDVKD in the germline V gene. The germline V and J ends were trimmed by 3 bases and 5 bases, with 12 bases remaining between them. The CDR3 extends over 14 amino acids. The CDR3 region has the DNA TGTGCCACCAGTGATGCGGCAGCCTGGGAGACCCAGTACTTC. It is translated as CATSDAAAWETQYF.